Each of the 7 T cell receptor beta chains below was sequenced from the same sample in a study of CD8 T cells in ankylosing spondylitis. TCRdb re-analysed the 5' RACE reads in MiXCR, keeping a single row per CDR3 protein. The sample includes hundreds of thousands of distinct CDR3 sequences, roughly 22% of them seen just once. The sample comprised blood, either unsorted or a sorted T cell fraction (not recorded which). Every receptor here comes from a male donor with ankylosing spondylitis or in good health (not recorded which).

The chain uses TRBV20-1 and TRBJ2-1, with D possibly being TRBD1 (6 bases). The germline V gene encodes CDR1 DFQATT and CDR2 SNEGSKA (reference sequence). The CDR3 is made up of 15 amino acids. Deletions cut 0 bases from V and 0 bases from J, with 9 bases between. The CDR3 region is CSARDIRGSYNEQFF. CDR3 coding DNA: TGCAGTGCTAGAGATATCAGGGGCTCCTACAATGAGCAGTTCTTC.

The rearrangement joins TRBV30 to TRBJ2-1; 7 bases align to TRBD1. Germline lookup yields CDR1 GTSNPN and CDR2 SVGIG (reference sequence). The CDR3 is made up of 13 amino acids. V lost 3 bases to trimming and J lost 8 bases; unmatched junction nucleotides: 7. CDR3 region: CAWRTGYRDEQFF. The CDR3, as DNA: TGTGCCTGGAGGACAGGGTATCGCGATGAGCAGTTCTTC.

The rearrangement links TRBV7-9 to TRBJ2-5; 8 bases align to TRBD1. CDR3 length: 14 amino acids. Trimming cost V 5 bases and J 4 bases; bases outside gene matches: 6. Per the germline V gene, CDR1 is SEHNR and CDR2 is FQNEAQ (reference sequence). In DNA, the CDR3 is TGTGCCAGCAGCCAGACAGGGGCCCTAGAGACCCAGTACTTC. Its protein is CASSQTGALETQYF. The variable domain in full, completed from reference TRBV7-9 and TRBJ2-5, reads DTGVSQNPRHKITKRGQNVTFRCDPISEHNRLYWYRQTLGQGPEFLTYFQNEAQLEKSRLLSDRFSAERPKGSFSTLEIQRTEQGDSAMYLCASSQTGALETQYFGPGTRLLVL.

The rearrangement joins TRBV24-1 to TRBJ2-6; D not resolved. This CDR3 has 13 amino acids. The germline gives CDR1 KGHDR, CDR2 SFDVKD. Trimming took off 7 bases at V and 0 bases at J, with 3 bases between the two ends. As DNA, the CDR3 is TGTGCCACCAGATCCTCTGGGGCCAACGTCCTGACTTTC. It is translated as CATRSSGANVLTF.

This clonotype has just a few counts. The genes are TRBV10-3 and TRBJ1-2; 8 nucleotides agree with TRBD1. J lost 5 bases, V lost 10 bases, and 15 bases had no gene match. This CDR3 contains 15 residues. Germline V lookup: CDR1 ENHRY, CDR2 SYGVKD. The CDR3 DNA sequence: TGTGCCACCCTCGGACAGGGCGGTGCTATTTATGGCTACACCTTC. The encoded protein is CATLGQGGAIYGYTF.

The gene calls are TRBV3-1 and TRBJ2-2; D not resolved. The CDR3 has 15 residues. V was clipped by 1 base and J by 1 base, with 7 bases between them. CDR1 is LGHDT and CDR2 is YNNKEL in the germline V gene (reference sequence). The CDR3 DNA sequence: TGTGCCAGCAGCCAAGCGGTCCAGAACACCGGGGAGCTGTTTTTT. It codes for CASSQAVQNTGELFF.

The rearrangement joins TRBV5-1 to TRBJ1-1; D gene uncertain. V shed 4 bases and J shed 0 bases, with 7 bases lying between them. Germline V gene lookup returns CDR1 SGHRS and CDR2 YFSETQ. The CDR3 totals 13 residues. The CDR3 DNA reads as TGCGCCAGCAGCCCGGACGTGAACACTGAAGCTTTCTTT. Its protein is CASSPDVNTEAFF.